The clone carrying this TCR beta chain occurred a few times. The target antigen is unknown. CDR3 size: 20 residues. Unmatched junction bases numbered 7, after V lost 0 bases and J lost 1 base. Germline CDR1 is SGHRS and CDR2 is YFSETQ. TCRdb's copy holds only in-frame clones and misses some; the assay was immunoSEQ multiplex PCR. Here the sample spans 35,000 to 55,000 clones, 76% being singletons. The data derive from a study of vaccination effects on CD4 cells after COVID-19. It was after nine to ten days of culture that CD4+ T cells were isolated. This person caught SARS-CoV-2 sometime from March to December 2020, and PCR testing confirmed the infection. The vaccine given was either BNT162b2 or mRNA-1273, in two doses.

The receptor was isolated from a human donor who had a prior SARS-CoV-2 infection. Sequenced here: CD4+ T cells from PBMCs cultured without peptide, sampled after COVID-19 vaccination. The chain employs TRBV5-1 and TRBJ2-1; 16 bases are a match to TRBD2. The CDR3 DNA is TGCGCCAGCAGCTTGGGGGCCGGGACTAGCGGGAGGGGTTCCTACAATGAGCAGTTCTTC. This sequence encodes CASSLGAGTSGRGSYNEQFF.